The entry that follows covers one TCR beta chain sequence. Its matching antigen is unknown. Replicate PCRs for sorted subsets used around 200 ng DNA; this equaled around 28,000 T cell genomes. Some clones are missing from TCRdb's copy, which holds only in-frame ones; the method was immunoSEQ multiplex PCR. The repertoire holds a few million clones, with more than 90% as singletons. This record belongs to a study of shared clonotypes between healthy human individuals. Study summary: The donor group consisted of two women and three men, aged 18 to 49. Whole-study findings and limits: Non-shared clonotypes displayed generation probabilities falling below those of clonotypes present in all four donors.

Into CD45RA+ naive and CD45RA-negative memory subsets, the CD4+ cells were split. This CDR3 region has 14 residues. The V gene lost 2 bases and the J gene lost 0 bases, with 7 bases spanning the gap. Germline-derived CDR1 and CDR2 are SNHLY and FYNNEI. The sample consisted of naive CD4+ T cells sorted from blood. The subset here: CD45RA+ positively selected. The receptor was isolated from a man younger than 35 in good health. The V and J genes are TRBV2 and TRBJ1-2; D gene unclear. CDR3 amino acids: CASSETSSNYGYTF. CDR3 nucleotides: TGTGCCAGCAGTGAAACGTCGTCTAACTATGGCTACACCTTC.